This T cell receptor (beta chain) was recorded in a study of CD8 T cells in Susac syndrome. Random-hexamer reverse transcription was applied to roughly 0.45 to 1 ug RNA. MiXCR, run by TCRdb on the immunoSEQ multiplex PCR reads, gives a single entry per CDR3 protein. The sample yields tens of thousands of distinct CDR3 sequences, approximately 96% seen once. CDR3 length: 17 residues. V shed 0 bases and J shed 4 bases, with 16 bases lying between them. CDR1 and CDR2 from the germline V gene are LGHNA and YNFKEQ. The origin of this receptor is a human donor with Susac syndrome. This chain uses TRBV4-2 with TRBJ2-1; possible D gene TRBD1, 6 bases. The sequenced sample was CD8+ T cells from PBMCs. The CDR3 sequence is CASSQEPGTSPYNEQFF. The CDR3 DNA reads as TGTGCCAGCAGCCAAGAACCCGGGACAAGCCCATACAATGAGCAGTTCTTC.